A selection of T cell receptor beta chains follows, all from one sample in a study of cytomegalovirus exposure and HLA in healthy donors. Here immunoSEQ multiplex PCR was the method, and the copy in TCRdb shows in-frame clones only, minus some. This repertoire includes approximately 50,000 clones. The sequencing input was PBMCs. These receptors were collected from a female donor in good health and CMV-seronegative. CDR3s include the opening cysteine and the closing phenylalanine or tryptophan. Each record gives: D gene, J gene, V gene, CDR3 DNA, CDR3 protein. D genes are given only for firm matches.

D gene: .; J gene: TRBJ1-2; V gene: TRBV28; CDR3 DNA: TGTGCCAGCAGTTCAGGGCGGGGCTACACCTTC; CDR3 protein: CASSSGRGYTF
D gene: TRBD1; J gene: TRBJ2-7; V gene: TRBV6-5; CDR3 DNA: TGTGCCAGCAGTTACTCGAGGGGGCAATGGTCCTACGAGCAGTACTTC; CDR3 protein: CASSYSRGQWSYEQYF
D gene: .; J gene: TRBJ2-5; V gene: TRBV4-1; CDR3 DNA: TGCGCCAGCAGCCCGACTATCCGGGGGGCTGGGGAGAACCAGTACTTC; CDR3 protein: CASSPTIRGAGENQYF
D gene: .; J gene: TRBJ1-2; V gene: TRBV6-5; CDR3 DNA: TGTGCCAGCAGCCCGGACGGGGACTATGGCTACACCTTC; CDR3 protein: CASSPDGDYGYTF
D gene: .; J gene: TRBJ1-1; V gene: TRBV19; CDR3 DNA: TGTGCCAGTCATCGCAGGGCATCGAACACTGAAGCTTTCTTT; CDR3 protein: CASHRRASNTEAFF
D gene: TRBD2; J gene: TRBJ2-1; V gene: TRBV19; CDR3 DNA: TGTGCCAGTAGGGCTAGCGGGGGAACCTACAATGAGCAGTTCTTC; CDR3 protein: CASRASGGTYNEQFF
D gene: .; J gene: TRBJ2-1; V gene: TRBV4-1; CDR3 DNA: TGCGCCAGCAGCCAACTCGACATTGTTACCGACAATGAGCAGTTCTTC; CDR3 protein: CASSQLDIVTDNEQFF
D gene: .; J gene: TRBJ1-6; V gene: TRBV6-5; CDR3 DNA: TGTGCCAGCAGTTACTCTGGCAGGATATCACCCCTCCACTTT; CDR3 protein: CASSYSGRISPLHF
D gene: TRBD2; J gene: TRBJ2-7; V gene: TRBV5-1; CDR3 DNA: TGCGCCAGCAGCTTACCCCACCGAACTAGCGGAATCTCCTACGAGCAGTACTTC; CDR3 protein: CASSLPHRTSGISYEQYF
D gene: TRBD1; J gene: TRBJ2-7; V gene: TRBV5-1; CDR3 DNA: TGCGCCAGCAGCTACGGGGACAGGGATCTGTACGAGCAGTACTTC; CDR3 protein: CASSYGDRDLYEQYF
D gene: TRBD1; J gene: TRBJ2-7; V gene: TRBV6-5; CDR3 DNA: TGTGCCAGCAGTAACGGACAGGGGGAGGCCTACGAGCAGTACTTC; CDR3 protein: CASSNGQGEAYEQYF
D gene: .; J gene: TRBJ2-3; V gene: TRBV9; CDR3 DNA: TGTGCCAGCAGCGTAGTTTCCGGGGGAGATACGCAGTATTTT; CDR3 protein: CASSVVSGGDTQYF
D gene: .; J gene: TRBJ1-1; V gene: TRBV9; CDR3 DNA: TGTGCCAGCAGCAATCAGGGTACTGAAGCTTTCTTT; CDR3 protein: CASSNQGTEAFF
D gene: .; J gene: TRBJ2-2; V gene: TRBV30; CDR3 DNA: TGTGCCTGGAGTGTCTCAAGAGCGGCTGGGGAGCTGTTTTTT; CDR3 protein: CAWSVSRAAGELFF
D gene: TRBD2; J gene: TRBJ2-3; V gene: TRBV18; CDR3 DNA: TGTGCCAGCTCACCCCAGGGGACTAGCGGGGGGGCCTCAGATACGCAGTATTTT; CDR3 protein: CASSPQGTSGGASDTQYF
D gene: .; J gene: TRBJ1-2; V gene: TRBV9; CDR3 DNA: TGTGCCAGCACCGACGGACAGCCTTATGGCTACACCTTC; CDR3 protein: CASTDGQPYGYTF
D gene: .; J gene: TRBJ2-3; V gene: TRBV15; CDR3 DNA: TGTGCCACCAGTCCACCCCGGGGAGCCACAGATACGCAGTATTTT; CDR3 protein: CATSPPRGATDTQYF
D gene: TRBD1; J gene: TRBJ1-6; V gene: TRBV19; CDR3 DNA: TGTGCCAGTAGCGCCGGGACAGGGGGGTCACCCCTCCACTTT; CDR3 protein: CASSAGTGGSPLHF
D gene: TRBD1; J gene: TRBJ1-1; V gene: TRBV4-1; CDR3 DNA: TGCGCCAGCAGGATGACAGGGGACACTGAAGCTTTCTTT; CDR3 protein: CASRMTGDTEAFF
D gene: .; J gene: TRBJ1-2; V gene: TRBV14; CDR3 DNA: TGTGCCAGCAGCCCTAGGGGGTTGTGGGGCGAAGGCTACACCTTC; CDR3 protein: CASSPRGLWGEGYTF
D gene: .; J gene: TRBJ2-7; V gene: TRBV4-2; CDR3 DNA: TGTGCCAGCAGCCAAGATGGGGGGGCGCGGGAGCAGTACTTC; CDR3 protein: CASSQDGGAREQYF
D gene: TRBD1; J gene: TRBJ2-1; V gene: TRBV4-3; CDR3 DNA: TGCGCCAGCAGCCAAGAGATCAGGACAGGGCTCAATGAGCAGTTCTTC; CDR3 protein: CASSQEIRTGLNEQFF
D gene: .; J gene: TRBJ1-5; V gene: TRBV18; CDR3 DNA: TGTGCCAGCTCGTATCAACCGGGGCCCCAGCATTTT; CDR3 protein: CASSYQPGPQHF
D gene: .; J gene: TRBJ2-5; V gene: TRBV29-1; CDR3 DNA: TGCAGCGTTGTAGGGAGGGAGACCCAGTACTTC; CDR3 protein: CSVVGRETQYF
D gene: TRBD2; J gene: TRBJ2-1; V gene: TRBV6-1; CDR3 DNA: TGTGCCAGCAGTGAACTAGCGGGGGGTTACAATGAGCAGTTCTTC; CDR3 protein: CASSELAGGYNEQFF
D gene: TRBD1; J gene: TRBJ1-2; V gene: TRBV7-9; CDR3 DNA: TGTGCCAGCAGCGATTCCGGGACAGGGTATGGCTACACCTTC; CDR3 protein: CASSDSGTGYGYTF
D gene: .; J gene: TRBJ2-7; V gene: TRBV11-3; CDR3 DNA: TGTGCCAGCAGCTTAAAATTGCGGAGCTACGAGCAGTACTTC; CDR3 protein: CASSLKLRSYEQYF
D gene: TRBD2; J gene: TRBJ2-1; V gene: TRBV4-2; CDR3 DNA: TGTGCCAGCAGCCAAGATAGCGGGGGGGACAATGAGCAGTTCTTC; CDR3 protein: CASSQDSGGDNEQFF
D gene: .; J gene: TRBJ2-3; V gene: TRBV4-1; CDR3 DNA: TGCGCCAGCAGCCAATACAGCCCCCCCTCCAGCACAGATACGCAGTATTTT; CDR3 protein: CASSQYSPPSSTDTQYF